The 10 T cell receptor beta chains below all came from one sample that was sequenced in a study of blood T cells in healthy people across ages. For the second PCR, which ran for about 6 to 11 cycles, a sample-barcoded 5' primer and a J-beta primer mix were used. TCRdb ran MiXCR on the 5' RACE reads and lists one entry per CDR3 protein. Among about 1.7 million distinct CDR3 sequences, 28% were seen once, and the ten largest hold roughly 8.2%. Source material: blood. The receptors come from a woman in her 30s in good health.

This clonotype has just a few counts. J is TRBJ2-1 and V is TRBV18; D unresolved. The CDR3 totals 13 residues. Looked up from germline, CDR1 is KGHSH and CDR2 is LQKENI. V lost 2 bases to trimming and J lost 7 bases, with 9 bases between them. The CDR3 nucleotides read TGTGCCAGCTCACCAAATGAGGTAAATGAGCAGTTCTTC. Residues: CASSPNEVNEQFF.

This clonotype has more than one count but fewer than ten. This chain uses TRBV29-1 with TRBJ1-2; D gene unclear. Germline CDR1 reads SQVTM; CDR2 reads ANQGSEA. V lost 6 bases and J 8 bases, leaving 19 bases between the germline ends. This CDR3 is 13 amino acids long. The CDR3 sequence is CSVTDGLLRGYTF. DNA of the CDR3: TGCAGCGTGACGGACGGTTTATTGCGGGGCTACACCTTC.

This clonotype was counted a few times. The junction departs from germline at one end; a sequencing error may be responsible. The V and J genes are TRBV10-3 and TRBJ2-7, with 10 bases identical to TRBD1. The CDR3 contains 14 residues. Germline lookup yields CDR1 ENHRY and CDR2 SYGVKD. The CDR3 spells CATSEGTGVSEQYF. The CDR3 DNA follows: TGTGCCACCAGTGAGGGGACAGGGGTCTCCGAGCAGTACTTC.

The V gene is TRBV7-2, the J gene TRBJ2-3, with D perhaps matching TRBD2 (5 bases). Trimming left V 3 bases short and J 2 bases short, with 9 bases between. Germline V CDR1 and CDR2: SGHTA, FQGNSA. The CDR3 spans 14 residues. The CDR3 nucleotides read TGTGCCAGCAGCTTCAGGACTCACACAGATACGCAGTATTTT. This translates into CASSFRTHTDTQYF.

V is TRBV9 and J is TRBJ1-5, with 9 nucleotides matching TRBD1. The CDR3 covers 18 residues. J was trimmed by 3 bases and V by 1 base; bases with no gene match: 11. CDR1 and CDR2 from the germline V gene are SGDLS and YYNGEE. The CDR3 protein is CASSVTPDRGLNNQPQHF. In DNA, the CDR3 is TGTGCCAGCAGCGTAACTCCGGACAGGGGATTGAACAATCAGCCCCAGCATTTT.

This clonotype was observed at least ten times. The V gene is TRBV29-1, the J gene TRBJ2-1; 9 nucleotides align to TRBD2. This CDR3 contains 13 residues. V lost 6 bases to trimming and J lost 4 bases; unmatched junction nucleotides: 4. Germline CDR1 SQVTM, CDR2 ANQGSEA. The CDR3 coding sequence is TGCAGCGTCACTAGCGGGTATTACAATGAGCAGTTCTTC. It translates to CSVTSGYYNEQFF.

Ten or more counts support this clonotype. The rearrangement links TRBV28 to TRBJ2-7; D perhaps matches TRBD2 (5 bases). Trimming shortened V by 5 bases and J by 5 bases, and 16 bases separated the two germline ends. The CDR3 runs 14 residues. Germline CDR1 reads MDHEN; CDR2 reads SYDVKM. As DNA, the CDR3 is TGTGCCAGCAGTCCCCTCGGGGTGAAGAACGAGCAGTACTTC. Residues: CASSPLGVKNEQYF.

This clonotype was seen at least ten times. The chain recombines TRBV12-3 or TRBV12-4 with TRBJ2-1; D might be TRBD1 (6 bases). The CDR3 is made up of 13 amino acids. The germline V and J ends were trimmed by 8 bases and 0 bases, with 8 bases remaining between them. The CDR3 DNA reads TGTGCCAGCGGGGGCAACTCCTACAATGAGCAGTTCTTC. It is translated as CASGGNSYNEQFF.

The rearrangement joins TRBV15 to TRBJ2-4; D call uncertain. The CDR3 is 12 amino acids. Germline V CDR1 and CDR2: LNHNV, YYDKDF (reference sequence). V gave up 5 bases and J gave up 8 bases, with 10 bases separating them. This CDR3 reads CATSDVRDIQYF. The CDR3 coding sequence is TGTGCCACCAGCGACGTTAGGGACATTCAGTACTTC.

This clonotype was seen ten or more times. This sequence joins TRBV29-1 and TRBJ2-7; the D gene is possibly TRBD2 (5 bases). CDR1 and CDR2 (germline): SQVTM, ANQGSEA. V lost 4 bases, J lost 3 bases, and 7 bases lay in between. This CDR3 has 11 amino acids. The CDR3 DNA reads TGCAGCGTTGGGACTTTCTACGAGCAGTACTTC. It is translated as CSVGTFYEQYF.